Below, one T cell receptor (beta chain) is given with its context. Its antigen is not known. This specimen comes from a study of OX40 agonist ivuxolimab in advanced cancers. Across the whole study: At doses from 0.01 to 10 mg/kg, patients were given intravenous ivuxolimab every 2 weeks.

The CDR3 consists of 16 residues. Germline V CDR1 and CDR2: MNHEY, SMNVEV (reference sequence). V lost 5 bases and J lost 0; bases outside the gene matches: 5. Only in-frame clones appear in the TCRdb table, and some are missing; sequencing was by immunoSEQ multiplex PCR. The table has more than 45,000 clones, about 81% seen once. Study results and caveats: Partial responders at 0.1-3.0 mg/kg had among the lowest clonal expansion.

The clonotype was recovered from an adult with an advanced solid tumor such as melanoma, head and neck, liver or kidney cancer. The chain carries TRBV27 and TRBJ2-4, with 9 nucleotides matching TRBD1. The source material was CD4+ or CD8+ T cells sorted from blood, sampled in a trial of the OX40 agonist ivuxolimab. The CDR3 region is CASSLRTGVAKNIQYF. Here the CDR3 DNA reads TGTGCCAGCAGTCTTAGGACAGGGGTAGCCAAAAACATTCAGTACTTC.